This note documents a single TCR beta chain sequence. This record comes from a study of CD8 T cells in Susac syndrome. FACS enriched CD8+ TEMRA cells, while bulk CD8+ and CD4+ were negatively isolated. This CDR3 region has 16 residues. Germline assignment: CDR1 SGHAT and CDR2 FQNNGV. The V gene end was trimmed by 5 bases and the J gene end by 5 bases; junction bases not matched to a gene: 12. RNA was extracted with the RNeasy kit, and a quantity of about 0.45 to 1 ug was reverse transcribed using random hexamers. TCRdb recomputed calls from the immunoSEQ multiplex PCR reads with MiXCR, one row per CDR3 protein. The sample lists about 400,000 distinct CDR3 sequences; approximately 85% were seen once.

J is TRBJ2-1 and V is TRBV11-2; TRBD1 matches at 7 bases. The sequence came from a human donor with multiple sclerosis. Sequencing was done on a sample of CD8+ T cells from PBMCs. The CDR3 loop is CASSHRRDRVDNEQFF. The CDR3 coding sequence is TGTGCCAGCAGCCACCGCCGCGACAGGGTAGACAATGAGCAGTTCTTC.